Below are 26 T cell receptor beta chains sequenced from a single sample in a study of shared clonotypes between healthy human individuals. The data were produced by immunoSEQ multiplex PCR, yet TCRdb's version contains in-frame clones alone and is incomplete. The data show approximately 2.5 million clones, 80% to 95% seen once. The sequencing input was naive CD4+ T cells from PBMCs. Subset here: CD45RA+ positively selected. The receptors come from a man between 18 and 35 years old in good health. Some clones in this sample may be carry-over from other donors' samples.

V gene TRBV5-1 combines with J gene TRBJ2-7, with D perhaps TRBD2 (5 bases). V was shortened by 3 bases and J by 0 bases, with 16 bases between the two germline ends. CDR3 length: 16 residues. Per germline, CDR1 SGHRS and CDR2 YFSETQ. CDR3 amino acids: CASSYPPAGDSYEQYF. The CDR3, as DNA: TGCGCCAGCAGCTACCCCCCGGCGGGCGACTCCTACGAGCAGTACTTC.

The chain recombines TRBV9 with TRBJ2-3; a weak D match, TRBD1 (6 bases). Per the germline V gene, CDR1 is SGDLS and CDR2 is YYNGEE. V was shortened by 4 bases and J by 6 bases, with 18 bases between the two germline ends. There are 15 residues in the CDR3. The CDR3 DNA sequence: TGTGCCAGCAGCCTTCGGACTTTTCAGGGGGATACGCAGTATTTT. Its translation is CASSLRTFQGDTQYF. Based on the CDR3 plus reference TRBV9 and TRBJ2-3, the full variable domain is DSGVTQTPKHLITATGQRVTLRCSPRSGDLSVYWYQQSLDQGLQFLIQYYNGEERAKGNILERFSAQQFPDLHSELNLSSLELGDSALYFCASSLRTFQGDTQYFGPGTRLTVL.

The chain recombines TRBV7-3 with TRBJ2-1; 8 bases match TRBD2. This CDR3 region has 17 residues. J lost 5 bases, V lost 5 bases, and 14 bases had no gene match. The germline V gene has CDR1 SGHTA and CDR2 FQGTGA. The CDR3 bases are TGTGCCAGCAGCCCGGGAGGAGGGGGACTAGTAAACAATGAGCAGTTCTTC. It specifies CASSPGGGGLVNNEQFF.

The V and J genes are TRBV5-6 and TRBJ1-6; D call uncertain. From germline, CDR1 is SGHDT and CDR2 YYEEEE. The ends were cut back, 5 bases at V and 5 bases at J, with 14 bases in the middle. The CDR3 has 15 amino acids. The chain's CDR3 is CASRQRRGDNSPLHF. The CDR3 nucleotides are TGTGCCAGCAGACAAAGGCGGGGTGATAATTCACCCCTCCACTTT.

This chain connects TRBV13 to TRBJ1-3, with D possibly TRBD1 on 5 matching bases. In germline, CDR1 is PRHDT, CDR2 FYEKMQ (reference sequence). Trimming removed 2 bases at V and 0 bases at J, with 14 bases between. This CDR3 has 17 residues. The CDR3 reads CASSLQSGYPSGNTIYF. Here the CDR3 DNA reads TGTGCCAGCAGCTTACAGTCAGGGTATCCCTCTGGAAACACCATATATTTT.

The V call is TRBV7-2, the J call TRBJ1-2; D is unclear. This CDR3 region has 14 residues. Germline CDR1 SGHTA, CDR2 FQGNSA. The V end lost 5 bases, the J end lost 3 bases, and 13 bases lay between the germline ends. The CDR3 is CASSGSRTYYGYTF. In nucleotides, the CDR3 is TGTGCCAGCAGCGGCTCCCGGACGTACTATGGCTACACCTTC. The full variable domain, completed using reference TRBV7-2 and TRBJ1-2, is GAGVSQSPSNKVTEKGKDVELRCDPISGHTALYWYRQSLGQGLEFLIYFQGNSAPDKSGLPSDRFSAERTGGSVSTLTIQRTQQEDSAVYLCASSGSRTYYGYTFGSGTRLTVV.

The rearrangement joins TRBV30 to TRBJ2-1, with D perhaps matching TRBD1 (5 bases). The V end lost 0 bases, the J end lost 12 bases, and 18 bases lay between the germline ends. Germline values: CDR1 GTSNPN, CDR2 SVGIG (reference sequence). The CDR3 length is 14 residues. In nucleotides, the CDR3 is TGTGCCTGGAGTGTACCTGGGGCGAGGACGGCGCAGTTCTTC. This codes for CAWSVPGARTAQFF. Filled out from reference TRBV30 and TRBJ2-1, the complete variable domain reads SQTIHQWPATLVQPVGSPLSLECTVEGTSNPNLYWYRQAAGRGLQLLFYSVGIGQISSEVPQNLSASRPQDRQFILSSKKLLLSDSGFYLCAWSVPGARTAQFFGPGTRLTVL.

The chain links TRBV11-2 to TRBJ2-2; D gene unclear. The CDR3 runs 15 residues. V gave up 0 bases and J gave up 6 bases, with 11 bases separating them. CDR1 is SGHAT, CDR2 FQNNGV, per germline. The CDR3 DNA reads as TGTGCCAGCAGCTTAGAAGGGCCTGTGGCCGGGGAGCTGTTTTTT. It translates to CASSLEGPVAGELFF.

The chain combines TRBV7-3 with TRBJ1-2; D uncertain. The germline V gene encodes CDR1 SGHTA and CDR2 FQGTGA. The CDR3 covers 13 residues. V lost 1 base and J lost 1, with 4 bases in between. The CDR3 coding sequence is TGTGCCAGCAGCTTAAGGGTTAACTATGGCTACACCTTC. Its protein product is CASSLRVNYGYTF. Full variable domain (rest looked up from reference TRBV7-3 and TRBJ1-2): GAGVSQTPSNKVTEKGKYVELRCDPISGHTALYWYRQSLGQGPEFLIYFQGTGAADDSGLPNDRFFAVRPEGSVSTLKIQRTERGDSAVYLCASSLRVNYGYTFGSGTRLTVV.

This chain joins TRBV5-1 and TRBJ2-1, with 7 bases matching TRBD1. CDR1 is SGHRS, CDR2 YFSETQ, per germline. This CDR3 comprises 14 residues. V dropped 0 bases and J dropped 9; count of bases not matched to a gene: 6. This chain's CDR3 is CASSLAGGIPEQFF. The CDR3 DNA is TGCGCCAGCAGCTTGGCAGGGGGAATTCCTGAGCAGTTCTTC.

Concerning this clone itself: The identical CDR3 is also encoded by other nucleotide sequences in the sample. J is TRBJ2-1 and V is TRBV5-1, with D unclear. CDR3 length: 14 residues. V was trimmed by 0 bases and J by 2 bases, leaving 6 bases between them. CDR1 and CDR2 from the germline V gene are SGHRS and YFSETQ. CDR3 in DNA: TGCGCCAGCAGCTTGGACGGTACCTACAATGAGCAGTTCTTC. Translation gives CASSLDGTYNEQFF.

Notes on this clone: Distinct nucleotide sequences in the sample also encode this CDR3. In DNA, the CDR3 is TGTGCCAGCAGCTTACTAGGTTATAGCAATCAGCCCCAGCATTTT. Translated, it gives CASSLLGYSNQPQHF. V and J are TRBV7-2 and TRBJ1-5; no reliable D call. The CDR3 consists of 15 residues. Germline CDR1 and CDR2: SGHTA and FQGNSA. Trimming shortened V by 2 bases and J by 0 bases, and 8 bases separated the two germline ends.

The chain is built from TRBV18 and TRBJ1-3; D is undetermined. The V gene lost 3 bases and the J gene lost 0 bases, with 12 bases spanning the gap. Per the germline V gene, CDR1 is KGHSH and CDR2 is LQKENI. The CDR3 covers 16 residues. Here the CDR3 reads CASSPVTGTSGNTIYF. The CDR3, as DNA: TGTGCCAGCTCACCGGTCACGGGTACCTCTGGAAACACCATATATTTT.

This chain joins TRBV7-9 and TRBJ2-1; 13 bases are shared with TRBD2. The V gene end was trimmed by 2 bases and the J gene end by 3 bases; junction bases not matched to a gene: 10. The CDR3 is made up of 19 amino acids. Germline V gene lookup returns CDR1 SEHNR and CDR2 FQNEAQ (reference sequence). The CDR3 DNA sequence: TGTGCCAGCAGCTTAATATCCCGAACTAGCGGGAGGGACTACAATGAGCAGTTCTTC. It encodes CASSLISRTSGRDYNEQFF.

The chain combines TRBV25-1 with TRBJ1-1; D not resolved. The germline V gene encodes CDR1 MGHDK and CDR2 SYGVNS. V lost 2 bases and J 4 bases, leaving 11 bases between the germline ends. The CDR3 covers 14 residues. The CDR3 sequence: CASSESWGSTEAFF. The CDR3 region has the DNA TGTGCCAGCAGTGAAAGTTGGGGAAGCACTGAAGCTTTCTTT.

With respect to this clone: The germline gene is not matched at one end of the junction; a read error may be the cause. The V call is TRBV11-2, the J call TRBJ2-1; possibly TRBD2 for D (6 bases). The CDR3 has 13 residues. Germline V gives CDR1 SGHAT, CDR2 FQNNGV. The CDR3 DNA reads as TGTGCCAGCAGCTTAGTGGGGCTCGCGGGGTGGGTCTTC. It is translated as CASSLVGLAGWVF.

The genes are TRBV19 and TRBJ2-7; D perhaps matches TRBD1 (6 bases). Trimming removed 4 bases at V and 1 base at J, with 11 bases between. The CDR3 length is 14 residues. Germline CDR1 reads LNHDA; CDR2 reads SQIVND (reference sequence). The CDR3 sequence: CASSTGQHSYEQYF. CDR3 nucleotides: TGTGCCAGTAGTACAGGACAGCATTCCTACGAGCAGTACTTC.

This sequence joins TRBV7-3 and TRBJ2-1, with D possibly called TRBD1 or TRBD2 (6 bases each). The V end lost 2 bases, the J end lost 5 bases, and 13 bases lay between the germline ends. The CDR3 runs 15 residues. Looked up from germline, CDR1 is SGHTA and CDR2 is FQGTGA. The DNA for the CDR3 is TGTGCCAGCAGCTTAGCGGGACAACCGAACAATGAGCAGTTCTTC. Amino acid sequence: CASSLAGQPNNEQFF.

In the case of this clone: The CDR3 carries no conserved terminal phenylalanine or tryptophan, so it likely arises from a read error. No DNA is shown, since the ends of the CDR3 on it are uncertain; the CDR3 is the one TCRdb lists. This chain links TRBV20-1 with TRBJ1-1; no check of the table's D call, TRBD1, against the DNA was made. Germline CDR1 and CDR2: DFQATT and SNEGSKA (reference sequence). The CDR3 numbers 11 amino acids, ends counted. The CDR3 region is CSARPDRGPFL.

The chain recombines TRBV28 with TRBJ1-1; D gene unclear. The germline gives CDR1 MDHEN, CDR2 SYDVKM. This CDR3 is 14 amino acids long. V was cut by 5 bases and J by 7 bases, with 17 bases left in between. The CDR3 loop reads CASSNLLGSVEAFF. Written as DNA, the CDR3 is TGTGCCAGCAGTAACCTCTTGGGCAGCGTTGAAGCTTTCTTT.

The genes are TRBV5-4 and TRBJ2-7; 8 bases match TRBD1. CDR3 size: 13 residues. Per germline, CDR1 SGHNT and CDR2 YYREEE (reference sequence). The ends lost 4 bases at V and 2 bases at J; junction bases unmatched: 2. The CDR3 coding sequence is TGTGCCAGCAGCAGGACAGGGACCTACGAGCAGTACTTC. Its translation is CASSRTGTYEQYF.

The CDR3, as DNA: TGCAGCGTTGCCAAGAGGCTAGCGGGAGGTGAGCAGTTCTTC. It translates to CSVAKRLAGGEQFF. V gene TRBV29-1 combines with J gene TRBJ2-1, with 11 bases identical to TRBD2. The trim removed 4 bases at V and 9 bases at J, leaving 8 bases unmatched. The CDR3 has 14 amino acids. Germline V gene sequence: CDR1 SQVTM, CDR2 ANQGSEA.

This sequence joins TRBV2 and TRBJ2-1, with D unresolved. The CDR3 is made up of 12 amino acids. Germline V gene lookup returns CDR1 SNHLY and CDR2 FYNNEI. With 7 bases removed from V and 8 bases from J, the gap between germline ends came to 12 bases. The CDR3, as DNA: TGTGCCAGCACAGTCGATGTCGATGAGCAGTTCTTC. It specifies CASTVDVDEQFF.

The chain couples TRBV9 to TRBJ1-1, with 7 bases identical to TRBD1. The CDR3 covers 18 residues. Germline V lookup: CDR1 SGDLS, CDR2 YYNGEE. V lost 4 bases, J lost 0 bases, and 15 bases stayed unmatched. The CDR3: CASSPQSGGAVMNTEAFF. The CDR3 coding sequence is TGTGCCAGCAGCCCTCAATCAGGGGGGGCCGTTATGAACACTGAAGCTTTCTTT.

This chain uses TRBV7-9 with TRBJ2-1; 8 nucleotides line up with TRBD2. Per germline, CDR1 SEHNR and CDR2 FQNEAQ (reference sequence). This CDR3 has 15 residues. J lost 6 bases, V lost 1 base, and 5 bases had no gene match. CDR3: CASSLGWLAGNEQFF. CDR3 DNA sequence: TGTGCCAGCAGCTTAGGTTGGCTAGCGGGCAATGAGCAGTTCTTC.

CDR3 bases: TGTGCCAGCAGCCCCGGGGGACTAGCGGGAGTCTACGAGCAGTACTTC. This sequence encodes CASSPGGLAGVYEQYF. The chain uses TRBV7-3 and TRBJ2-7; 14 bases agree with TRBD2. Germline CDR1 and CDR2: SGHTA and FQGTGA. The CDR3 loop spans 16 amino acids. The J segment lost 3 bases and the V segment lost 5 bases, leaving 6 bases of the junction unmatched.